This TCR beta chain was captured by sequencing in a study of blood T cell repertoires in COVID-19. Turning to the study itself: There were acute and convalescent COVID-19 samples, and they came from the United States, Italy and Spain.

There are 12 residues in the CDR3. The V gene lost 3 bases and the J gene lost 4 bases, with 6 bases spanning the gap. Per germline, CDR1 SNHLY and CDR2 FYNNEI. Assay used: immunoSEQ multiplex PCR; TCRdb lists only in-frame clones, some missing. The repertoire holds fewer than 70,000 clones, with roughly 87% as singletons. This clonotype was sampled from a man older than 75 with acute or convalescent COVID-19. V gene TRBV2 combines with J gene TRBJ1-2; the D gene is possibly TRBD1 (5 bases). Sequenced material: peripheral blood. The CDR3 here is CASSDQGYGYTF. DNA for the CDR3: TGTGCCAGCAGTGATCAGGGCTATGGCTACACCTTC.